This TCR beta chain appears in the sequencing data of a study of blood T cell repertoires in COVID-19. This CDR3 is 13 amino acids long. Germline V gene sequence: CDR1 LNHDA, CDR2 SQIVND (reference sequence). With 7 bases removed from V and 2 bases from J, the gap between germline ends came to 9 bases. Some clones are missing from TCRdb's copy, which holds only in-frame ones; the method was immunoSEQ multiplex PCR. Of about 100,000 clones in the sample, approximately 92% were seen once. Material for sequencing was peripheral blood. V gene TRBV19 combines with J gene TRBJ1-5; D is possibly TRBD1 (5 bases). The receptor was isolated from a man aged 70 or older with acute or convalescent COVID-19. CDR3 protein: CASKGVGNQPQHF. DNA of the CDR3: TGTGCCAGTAAAGGGGTAGGCAATCAGCCCCAGCATTTT.